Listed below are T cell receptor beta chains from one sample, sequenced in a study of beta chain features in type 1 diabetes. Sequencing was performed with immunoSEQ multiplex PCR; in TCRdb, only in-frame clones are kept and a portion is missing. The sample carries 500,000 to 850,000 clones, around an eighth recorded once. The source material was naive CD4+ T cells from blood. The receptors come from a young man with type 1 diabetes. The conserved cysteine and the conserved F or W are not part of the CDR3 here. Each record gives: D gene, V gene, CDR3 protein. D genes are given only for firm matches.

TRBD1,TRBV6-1,ASSLGQGPDTQY
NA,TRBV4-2,ASSQPVSGRGTSTDTQY
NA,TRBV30,AGRQGTTDTQY
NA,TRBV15,ATSRGASGTSEETQY
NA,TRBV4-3,ASSYKIRNNEQF
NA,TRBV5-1,ASSLVGQLETQY
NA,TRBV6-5,ASSPRATFSYEQY
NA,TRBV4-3,ASSQDWGRSNTDTQY
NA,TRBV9,ASSQDRGRLETQY
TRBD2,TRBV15,ATSRELGLAGYNEQF
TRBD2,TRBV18,ASSPAGGPNEQF
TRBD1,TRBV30,AWRQGGNEKLF
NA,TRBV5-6,ASSLDLIGELF
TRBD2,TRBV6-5,ASSYAGLVAKNIQY
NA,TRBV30,AWSISRRGDGYT
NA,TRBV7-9,ASSFPTGQVYEQY
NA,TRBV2,ASSARGVPDNEQF
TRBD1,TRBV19,ASRPGTAGYT
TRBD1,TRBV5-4,ASSAGQGRKTGELF
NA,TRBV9,ASSGGVGQRYYEQY
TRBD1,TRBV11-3,ASSLDRVGQGTYNEQF
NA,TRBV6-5,ASRIRGSGNTIY
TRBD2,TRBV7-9,ASSLQGGLAASTDTQY
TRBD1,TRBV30,ACLDRGREKLF
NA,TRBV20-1,SARSRETQY
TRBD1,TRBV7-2,ATGQGAGANVLT
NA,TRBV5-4,ASSTKWAGANVLT
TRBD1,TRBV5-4,ASSLVDRVNTEAF
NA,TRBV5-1,ASSSDRNTGELF
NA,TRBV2,ASSDDKNTEAF
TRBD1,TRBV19,ASSPGQGKKLDYGYT